The 28 T cell receptor beta chains in this list originate from one sample, sequenced in a study of T cell changes during pregnancy in multiple sclerosis. The table came from immunoSEQ multiplex PCR; TCRdb's copy has only in-frame clones and leaves some out. Among about 33,000 clones listed, roughly nine tenths were seen once. The sample consisted of CD4+ T cells from peripheral blood mononuclear cells, taken in the third trimester of pregnancy. Receptors were obtained from a female donor in good health, enrolled as a control in a pregnancy study.

The chain recombines TRBV7-9 with TRBJ1-6; perhaps TRBD1 as D (5 bases). The V end was cut by 5 bases, the J end by 7 bases, with 15 bases between. The CDR3 consists of 15 residues. Germline V gene data show CDR1 as SEHNR and CDR2 as FQNEAQ (reference sequence). CDR3 DNA: TGTGCCAGCAGCCCCAGAAGGGGATCGAATTCACCCCTCCACTTT. This gives the protein CASSPRRGSNSPLHF.

This clone appeared once. The rearrangement uses TRBV6-5 and TRBJ2-7; perhaps TRBD1 as D (6 bases). The V gene's germline CDR1 is MNHEY and CDR2 SVGAGI. The CDR3 consists of 11 residues. The V gene lost 8 bases and the J gene lost 5 bases, with 10 bases spanning the gap. The CDR3 nucleotides are TGTGCCAGCCTTCAGGGGAACGAGCAGTACTTC. It encodes CASLQGNEQYF.

This clone was detected only once. V and J are TRBV4-2 and TRBJ2-7, with D maybe TRBD1 (7 bases). The CDR3 consists of 17 residues. The ends were cut back, 0 bases at V and 0 bases at J, with 15 bases in the middle. Germline V lookup: CDR1 LGHNA, CDR2 YNFKEQ. CDR3 in DNA: TGTGCCAGCAGCCAAGATATTCCAGGGGGGAACTCCTACGAGCAGTACTTC. It is translated as CASSQDIPGGNSYEQYF.

Here the CDR3 reads CASSPDRNQPQHF. The DNA of the CDR3 is TGTGCCAGCTCCCCAGACAGGAACCAGCCCCAGCATTTT. V is TRBV18 and J is TRBJ1-5; the D gene is possibly TRBD1 (6 bases). CDR1 is KGHSH and CDR2 is LQKENI in the germline V gene. This CDR3 is built from 13 residues. Trimming removed 6 bases from V and 7 bases from J, with 13 bases in between.

This chain's CDR3 is CASSFVGLAHTDTQYF. The DNA for the CDR3 is TGTGCCAGCAGTTTTGTGGGGCTAGCGCACACAGATACGCAGTATTTT. This chain joins TRBV28 and TRBJ2-3; possible D gene TRBD2, 6 bases. The CDR3 length is 16 residues. The germline CDR1 and CDR2 sequences are MDHEN and SYDVKM. The ends were cut back, 3 bases at V and 2 bases at J, with 15 bases in the middle. The entire variable domain, with the rest obtained from reference TRBV28 and TRBJ2-3, is as follows: DVKVTQSSRYLVKRTGEKVFLECVQDMDHENMFWYRQDPGLGLRLIYFSYDVKMKEKGDIPEGYSVSREKKERFSLILESASTNQTSMYLCASSFVGLAHTDTQYFGPGTRLTVL.

The chain employs TRBV9 and TRBJ2-1; 7 positions match TRBD2. Germline CDR1 SGDLS, CDR2 YYNGEE. The V segment lost 0 bases and the J segment 2 bases; nucleotides outside the gene matches: 2. This CDR3 is 15 amino acids long. CDR3 region: CASSVGGGTYNEQFF. The CDR3 coding sequence is TGTGCCAGCAGCGTAGGGGGGGGGACCTACAATGAGCAGTTCTTC.

The V and J genes are TRBV19 and TRBJ1-5, with TRBD1 as a possible D gene (5 bases). This CDR3 has 18 residues. CDR1 and CDR2 (germline): LNHDA, SQIVND (reference sequence). V was clipped by 5 bases and J by 4 bases, with 24 bases between them. Here the CDR3 DNA reads TGTGCCAGTAGTCTCCCCCGGGCGGGGACCACACGAAATCAGCCCCAGCATTTT. Its translation: CASSLPRAGTTRNQPQHF.

The gene calls are TRBV28 and TRBJ2-2; 10 bases line up with TRBD2. This CDR3 has 14 residues. The junction had 5 bases not matched to a gene; V was cut back by 4 bases and J by 9 bases. CDR1 and CDR2 (germline): MDHEN, SYDVKM. CDR3 in amino acids: CASSWASGGRELFF. The DNA for the CDR3 is TGTGCCAGCAGTTGGGCTAGCGGGGGACGGGAGCTGTTTTTT.

This chain connects TRBV6-1 to TRBJ2-3, with D maybe TRBD1 (6 bases). V was cut by 4 bases and J by 3 bases, with 14 bases left in between. CDR3 length: 15 residues. Germline CDR1 is MNHNS and CDR2 is SASEGT. CDR3 sequence (DNA): TGTGCCAGCAGTGGTGTCAGGGGTATTACAGATACGCAGTATTTT. Amino acids: CASSGVRGITDTQYF.

The chain is built from TRBV27 and TRBJ2-7; TRBD2 aligns across 7 bases. This CDR3 region has 18 residues. Germline CDR1 reads MNHEY; CDR2 reads SMNVEV (reference sequence). V was clipped by 1 base and J by 3 bases; unmatched bases: 15. The CDR3: CASSLYPPGGGGDYEQYF. In nucleotides, the CDR3 is TGTGCCAGCAGTTTATACCCCCCCGGCGGGGGAGGGGACTACGAGCAGTACTTC.

This clone was detected once. This rearrangement joins TRBV7-9 to TRBJ2-1; TRBD2 matches 13 bases. Germline V lookup: CDR1 SEHNR, CDR2 FQNEAQ (reference sequence). J gave up 7 bases and V 7 bases, and 10 bases lay outside the gene matches. This CDR3 has 16 residues. CDR3 sequence reads: CASKTSGRPGSNEQFF. In nucleotides, the CDR3 is TGTGCCAGCAAGACTAGCGGGAGGCCGGGCTCGAATGAGCAGTTCTTC.

The CDR3 DNA sequence: TGTGCCAGCAACGAGGACTTTCTGAATGAGCAGTTCTTC. Its protein is CASNEDFLNEQFF. The V call is TRBV2, the J call TRBJ2-1; the D gene is possibly TRBD2 (5 bases). The germline gives CDR1 SNHLY, CDR2 FYNNEI. V shed 7 bases and J shed 7 bases, with 14 bases lying between them. The CDR3 is 13 residues long.

The chain couples TRBV6-5 to TRBJ2-7; the match to TRBD2 covers 10 bases. V shed 5 bases and J 1 base; nucleotides not matched to a gene: 5. Germline CDR1 reads MNHEY; CDR2 reads SVGAGI. The CDR3 covers 15 residues. The CDR3 bases are TGTGCCAGCAGTAAACTAGCGGGAATTTCCTACGAGCAGTACTTC. It translates to CASSKLAGISYEQYF.

V is TRBV11-3 and J is TRBJ2-2; 8 bases are a match to TRBD2. The CDR3 runs to 15 residues. Per the germline V gene, CDR1 is SGHNT and CDR2 is YENEEA. V lost 5 bases, J lost 2 bases, and 4 bases stayed unmatched. This CDR3 reads CASSRGLANTGELFF. CDR3 nucleotide sequence: TGTGCCAGCAGCCGCGGACTAGCAAACACCGGGGAGCTGTTTTTT.

V gene TRBV2 combines with J gene TRBJ1-2; TRBD1 matches 7 bases. Per germline, CDR1 SNHLY and CDR2 FYNNEI. V lost 7 bases to trimming and J lost 1 base; unmatched junction nucleotides: 9. This CDR3 contains 15 residues. CDR3 residues: CASNRQGIYNYGYTF. The DNA for the CDR3 is TGTGCCAGCAACAGACAGGGTATTTATAACTATGGCTACACCTTC.

The rearrangement uses TRBV5-4 and TRBJ2-7; 15 nucleotides agree with TRBD2. Germline V CDR1 and CDR2: SGHNT, YYREEE (reference sequence). The V and J ends lost 3 bases and 4 bases, in that order; junction bases with no gene match: 5. The CDR3 is made up of 16 amino acids. Here the CDR3 DNA reads TGTGCCAGCAGCTCAGGACTAGCGGGGGGGTATTACGAGCAGTACTTC. Its protein product is CASSSGLAGGYYEQYF.

V gene TRBV11-2 combines with J gene TRBJ2-4, with D possibly being TRBD1 (6 bases). The CDR3 contains 17 residues. Per the germline V gene, CDR1 is SGHAT and CDR2 is FQNNGV. V lost 5 bases, J lost 5 bases, and 22 bases lay in between. The CDR3 region is CASSHLRQALGENIQYF. As DNA, the CDR3 is TGTGCCAGCAGCCACCTACGACAGGCCCTTGGGGAAAACATTCAGTACTTC.

The chain recombines TRBV6-1 with TRBJ2-4; D may be TRBD1 (5 bases). The CDR3 has 13 residues. V shed 3 bases and J shed 6 bases, with 9 bases lying between them. CDR1 is MNHNS and CDR2 is SASEGT in the germline V gene. The CDR3 DNA is TGTGCCAGCAGTGAGGGCAGGGTAAACATTCAGTACTTC. Its translation is CASSEGRVNIQYF.

This rearrangement joins TRBV10-2 to TRBJ1-3, with a possible D match to TRBD1 (6 bases). Germline loops: CDR1 WSHSY, CDR2 SAAADI. The V gene lost 3 bases and the J gene lost 0 bases, with 15 bases spanning the gap. This CDR3 is built from 17 residues. In DNA, the CDR3 is TGCGCCAGCAGTGACGAGGGACACTTGATCTCTGGAAACACCATATATTTT. Its protein is CASSDEGHLISGNTIYF.

This sequence joins TRBV18 and TRBJ1-3; D remains ambiguous. V lost 6 bases, J lost 0 bases, and 12 bases lay in between. Germline V gene data show CDR1 as KGHSH and CDR2 as LQKENI. CDR3 length: 15 residues. The CDR3 region has the DNA TGTGCCAGCTCCAAGACAAGTCTCTCTGGAAACACCATATATTTT. Residues: CASSKTSLSGNTIYF.

This clone occurred a few times. The chain links TRBV7-2 to TRBJ1-1; 7 nucleotides align to TRBD1. V lost 1 base, J lost 7 bases, and 9 bases stayed unmatched. Germline V gene lookup returns CDR1 SGHTA and CDR2 FQGNSA. The CDR3 length is 15 residues. In DNA, the CDR3 is TGTGCCAGCAGCTTAGTGGCTACAGGGGTTGGTGAAGCTTTCTTT. It yields the protein CASSLVATGVGEAFF.

The chain has TRBV6-5 and TRBJ2-7, with 9 bases that match TRBD1. CDR1 and CDR2 (germline): MNHEY, SVGAGI. Trimming cost V 6 bases and J 5 bases; bases outside gene matches: 11. CDR3 length equals 15 residues. CDR3 nucleotide sequence: TGTGCCAGCAGGCCCCGGCGGGACAGGGCCCACGAGCAGTACTTC. This translates into CASRPRRDRAHEQYF.

The chain couples TRBV18 to TRBJ2-3, with 7 bases identical to TRBD1. Germline assignment: CDR1 KGHSH and CDR2 LQKENI. The CDR3 contains 17 residues. The junction had 11 bases not matched to a gene; V was cut back by 3 bases and J by 2 bases. The CDR3 is CASSPETGRGDTDTQYF. The CDR3 DNA reads TGTGCCAGCTCACCGGAGACAGGGAGAGGGGACACAGATACGCAGTATTTT.

The V gene is TRBV7-9, the J gene TRBJ2-7; D is undetermined. Per the germline V gene, CDR1 is SEHNR and CDR2 is FQNEAQ (reference sequence). This CDR3 comprises 15 residues. The V end was cut by 5 bases, the J end by 6 bases, with 20 bases between. CDR3 region: CASSTGERFVGEQYF. The CDR3 coding sequence is TGTGCCAGCAGCACCGGAGAGCGATTCGTCGGCGAGCAGTACTTC.

This clone appeared a single time. This sequence joins TRBV5-1 and TRBJ2-6; D possibly corresponds to TRBD2 (6 bases). Trimming stripped 5 bases from V and 4 bases from J, with 19 bases between. CDR1 SGHRS and CDR2 YFSETQ come from the germline V gene. This CDR3 has 17 residues. The chain's CDR3 is CASSFGRGSTGANVLTF. CDR3 nucleotides: TGCGCCAGCAGTTTCGGACGGGGGTCTACGGGGGCCAACGTCCTGACTTTC.

The V and J genes are TRBV29-1 and TRBJ2-3, with D maybe TRBD1 (5 bases). With 8 bases removed from V and 4 bases from J, the gap between germline ends came to 13 bases. The germline CDR1 and CDR2 sequences are SQVTM and ANQGSEA. The CDR3 consists of 12 residues. The CDR3 DNA follows: TGCAGCCTTCGACAGCCCGCAGATACGCAGTATTTT. Translating it yields CSLRQPADTQYF.

Details on this clone: Other DNA sequences within the sample encode an identical CDR3. The V and J genes are TRBV11-3 and TRBJ2-1; D unresolved. The ends were cut back, 5 bases at V and 3 bases at J, with 8 bases in the middle. Germline values: CDR1 SGHNT, CDR2 YENEEA. This CDR3 spans 13 amino acids. DNA for the CDR3: TGTGCCAGCAGCCCTAGAGGCTACAATGAGCAGTTCTTC. This translates into CASSPRGYNEQFF. The full variable domain, rest sourced from reference TRBV11-3 and TRBJ2-1, is EAGVVQSPRYKIIEKKQPVAFWCNPISGHNTLYWYLQNLGQGPELLIRYENEEAVDDSQLPKDRFSAERLKGVDSTLKIQPAELGDSAVYLCASSPRGYNEQFFGPGTRLTVL.

This clone was observed once. The gene calls are TRBV10-3 and TRBJ2-7; D gene uncertain. Trimming cost V 3 bases and J 2 bases, with 8 bases left between them. The germline gives CDR1 ENHRY, CDR2 SYGVKD. This CDR3 spans 13 amino acids. The CDR3 is CAISEVQPYEQYF. The CDR3 bases are TGTGCCATCAGTGAAGTACAGCCCTACGAGCAGTACTTC.